A selection of T cell receptor beta chains follows, all from one sample in a study of T cells in pancreatic ductal adenocarcinoma. TCRdb's copy holds only in-frame clones and misses some; the assay was immunoSEQ multiplex PCR. This sample has more than 85,000 clones, with roughly 95% found just once. Material for sequencing was PBMCs. Receptors originate from a human donor with pancreatic ductal adenocarcinoma. Both conserved end residues are part of each CDR3. The D gene is left open where the match is weak.

D gene: TRBD1
V gene: TRBV19
CDR3 length: 15
J gene: TRBJ2-3
CDR3 DNA: TGTGCCAGTAGTTCTTGGGACAGTAGCACAGATACGCAGTATTTT
CDR3 protein: CASSSWDSSTDTQYF

D gene: -
V gene: TRBV11-2
CDR3 length: 12
J gene: TRBJ2-5
CDR3 DNA: TGTGCCAGCAGCTCGCAGGGAGAGACCCAGTACTTC
CDR3 protein: CASSSQGETQYF

D gene: TRBD1
V gene: TRBV28
CDR3 length: 16
J gene: TRBJ1-2
CDR3 DNA: TGTGCCAGCCAAAGTGGAGGACAGGCCGAGGCCTATGGCTACACCTTC
CDR3 protein: CASQSGGQAEAYGYTF

D gene: TRBD2
V gene: TRBV19
CDR3 length: 14
J gene: TRBJ2-3
CDR3 DNA: TGTGCCAGTAGAACTAGCGCCCACACAGATACGCAGTATTTT
CDR3 protein: CASRTSAHTDTQYF

D gene: -
V gene: TRBV7-3
CDR3 length: 14
J gene: TRBJ2-7
CDR3 DNA: TGTGCCAGCAGCGTAGGGCCTCCGGGGGATGAGCAGTACTTC
CDR3 protein: CASSVGPPGDEQYF

D gene: TRBD1
V gene: TRBV7-9
CDR3 length: 16
J gene: TRBJ2-7
CDR3 DNA: TGTGCCAGCAGCCCCGGGACAGGTTTCCTCTCCTACGAGCAGTACTTC
CDR3 protein: CASSPGTGFLSYEQYF

D gene: TRBD2
V gene: TRBV5-1
CDR3 length: 13
J gene: TRBJ2-5
CDR3 DNA: TGCGCCAGCAGACTTAGCGGGAGTGAGACCCAGTACTTC
CDR3 protein: CASRLSGSETQYF

D gene: -
V gene: TRBV5-4
CDR3 length: 14
J gene: TRBJ1-4
CDR3 DNA: TGTGCCAGCAGCTCACAGGGTTTTAATGAAAAACTGTTTTTT
CDR3 protein: CASSSQGFNEKLFF

D gene: -
V gene: TRBV30
CDR3 length: 13
J gene: TRBJ1-4
CDR3 DNA: TGTGCCTGGAGTGTACCCTCTCTAGAAAAACTGTTTTTT
CDR3 protein: CAWSVPSLEKLFF

D gene: -
V gene: TRBV6-5
CDR3 length: 14
J gene: TRBJ1-2
CDR3 DNA: TGTGCCAGCAGTTACTCTTCCTCAGGGGCTGGCTACACCTTC
CDR3 protein: CASSYSSSGAGYTF

D gene: -
V gene: TRBV7-6
CDR3 length: 13
J gene: TRBJ2-5
CDR3 DNA: TGTGCCAGCAGCTTCACAGGGTATGAGACCCAGTACTTC
CDR3 protein: CASSFTGYETQYF

D gene: TRBD1
V gene: TRBV6-5
CDR3 length: 16
J gene: TRBJ2-3
CDR3 DNA: TGTGCCAGCAGTTACTCGACTGGGACAGGCACAGATACGCAGTATTTT
CDR3 protein: CASSYSTGTGTDTQYF

D gene: -
V gene: TRBV5-4
CDR3 length: 14
J gene: TRBJ2-5
CDR3 DNA: TGTGCCAGCAGCTCCGGGTCCTTTCAAGAGACCCAGTACTTC
CDR3 protein: CASSSGSFQETQYF

D gene: -
V gene: TRBV6-1
CDR3 length: 14
J gene: TRBJ1-2
CDR3 DNA: TGTGCCAGCAGTGAAAGGAGGGATCACTATGGCTACACCTTC
CDR3 protein: CASSERRDHYGYTF

D gene: TRBD2
V gene: TRBV6-1
CDR3 length: 13
J gene: TRBJ2-7
CDR3 DNA: TGTGCCAGCAGAGCGGGAGAGGGCTACGAGCAGTACTTC
CDR3 protein: CASRAGEGYEQYF

D gene: TRBD2
V gene: TRBV7-3
CDR3 length: 15
J gene: TRBJ2-3
CDR3 DNA: TGTGCCAGCAGACTAGCGGGATCAGGCACAGATACGCAGTATTTT
CDR3 protein: CASRLAGSGTDTQYF

D gene: TRBD2
V gene: TRBV4-1
CDR3 length: 17
J gene: TRBJ2-3
CDR3 DNA: TGCGCCAGCAGCCAAATTGGATCTAGCGGATACACAGATACGCAGTATTTT
CDR3 protein: CASSQIGSSGYTDTQYF

D gene: -
V gene: TRBV28
CDR3 length: 11
J gene: TRBJ1-1
CDR3 DNA: TGTGCCAGCAACTTTCACACTGAAGCTTTCTTT
CDR3 protein: CASNFHTEAFF

D gene: -
V gene: TRBV4-2
CDR3 length: 15
J gene: TRBJ2-2
CDR3 DNA: TGTGCCAGCAGCCAAGATAGAAGGGGCGCCGGGGAGCTGTTTTTT
CDR3 protein: CASSQDRRGAGELFF

D gene: -
V gene: TRBV11-3
CDR3 length: 13
J gene: TRBJ2-7
CDR3 DNA: TGTGCCAGACCTAATCCAAACGGCTACGAGCAGTACTTC
CDR3 protein: CARPNPNGYEQYF

D gene: -
V gene: TRBV4-3
CDR3 length: 13
J gene: TRBJ2-2
CDR3 DNA: TGCGCCAGCAGCCAAGAGGTCCAGAGCGGGCTGTTTTTT
CDR3 protein: CASSQEVQSGLFF

D gene: -
V gene: TRBV29-1
CDR3 length: 14
J gene: TRBJ2-7
CDR3 DNA: TGCAGCGTTGTTCTGAGGGAAGCGGACTACGAGCAGTACTTC
CDR3 protein: CSVVLREADYEQYF